Shown below are 16 T cell receptor beta chains from a single sample sequenced in a study of T cells in severe cutaneous drug reactions. The patients sequenced had a carbamazepine-induced Stevens-Johnson syndrome or toxic epidermal necrolysis reaction. TCR subtype-specific primers in iRepertoire multiplex PCR prepared libraries for bulk and single-cell sequencing. TCRdb re-called the multiplex PCR reads; every CDR3 protein appears as one record, without DNA. The sample has just over 20,000 distinct CDR3 sequences. Sequencing used PBMCs. Receptors originate from a human donor with toxic epidermal necrolysis, a severe cutaneous drug reaction.

Frequency places this clonotype as medium-sized. The V call is TRBV2, the J call TRBJ1-5; TCRdb indicates TRBD1, and absent DNA this call remains unverified. CDR1 and CDR2 from the germline V gene are SNHLY and FYNNEI. This CDR3 is built from 17 residues. The CDR3 spells CASSPGQGQYSNQPQHF.

The chain combines TRBV20-1 with TRBJ1-1; TCRdb outputs TRBD1, but without DNA this stays unchecked. The germline V gene has CDR1 DFQATT and CDR2 SNEGSKA (reference sequence). The CDR3 is 15 residues long. The CDR3: CSARAQGQGVSEAFF.

CDR3 in amino acids: CASKISASSGAYEQYF. This sequence joins TRBV6-6 and TRBJ2-7; the TCRdb D gene call, TRBD2, has no DNA to confirm it. The CDR3 has 16 amino acids. Germline V gene lookup returns CDR1 MNHNY and CDR2 SVGAGI (reference sequence).

The chain is built from TRBV12-3 or TRBV12-4 and TRBJ2-2. This CDR3 region has 11 residues. The CDR3 sequence is CASSFSGELFF.

The chain is built from TRBV7-9 and TRBJ2-5; TCRdb returns TRBD1, unconfirmable since there is no DNA. The CDR3 contains 14 residues. CDR1 and CDR2 (germline): SEHNR, FQNEAQ (reference sequence). The chain's CDR3 is CASSSVGGSETQYF.

The rearrangement links TRBV4-2 to TRBJ2-7; TCRdb returns TRBD1, unconfirmable since there is no DNA. The CDR3 length is 14 residues. Germline CDR1 and CDR2: LGHNA and YNFKEQ. CDR3 sequence reads: CASSHGQGAYEQYF.

The chain uses TRBV20-1 and TRBJ1-2; the D gene TCRdb calls, TRBD1, cannot be checked with no DNA. The germline V gene encodes CDR1 DFQATT and CDR2 SNEGSKA (reference sequence). This CDR3 is built from 14 residues. The CDR3 here is CSARGGRTNYGYTF.

V and J are TRBV4-1 and TRBJ2-7; TCRdb's D gene call, TRBD1, goes unchecked for lack of DNA. Germline V gives CDR1 MGHRA, CDR2 YSYEKL. The CDR3 consists of 14 residues. CDR3 amino acids: CASSPDRGPGEQYF.

V is TRBV29-1 and J is TRBJ2-7; checking the TCRdb D call of TRBD2 is not possible without DNA. From germline, CDR1 is SQVTM and CDR2 ANQGSEA. This CDR3 spans 19 amino acids. CDR3 sequence: CSVVFLGLTPGLAVYEQYF.

By frequency, this clonotype registers medium-sized (0.01 to 0.1%). The gene calls are TRBV2 and TRBJ2-4; with no DNA, the TCRdb D assignment of TRBD1 cannot be verified. Germline-derived CDR1 and CDR2 are SNHLY and FYNNEI. The CDR3 totals 12 residues. CDR3 loop: CASSKGKNIQYF.

The CDR3 reads CASSRPGWDPYPEQFF. This chain joins TRBV4-1 and TRBJ2-1; TCRdb calls TRBD2, which cannot be checked without DNA. This CDR3 has 16 residues. CDR1 and CDR2 from the germline V gene are MGHRA and YSYEKL.

CDR3 sequence: CASSQRARSNEQFF. J is TRBJ2-1 and V is TRBV4-1; the D call of TRBD2 rests on TCRdb alone, since no DNA is present to check it. Germline V gene sequence: CDR1 MGHRA, CDR2 YSYEKL. CDR3 size: 14 residues.

The chain recombines TRBV19 with TRBJ2-4; TCRdb names TRBD2, which stays unverified in the absence of DNA. The length of the CDR3 is 14 residues. Germline V gene sequence: CDR1 LNHDA, CDR2 SQIVND (reference sequence). The CDR3 reads CASRTIGGENIQYF.

This chain links TRBV28 with TRBJ2-3; checking the TCRdb D call of TRBD1 is not possible without DNA. Germline V gene sequence: CDR1 MDHEN, CDR2 SYDVKM. This CDR3 is built from 16 residues. This chain's CDR3 is CASSRIRQGGRDTQYF.

The CDR3 here is CASSLTGAGQPQHF. This chain connects TRBV13 to TRBJ1-5; TCRdb proposes TRBD1, but this gene call is untestable without DNA. Germline V gene sequence: CDR1 PRHDT, CDR2 FYEKMQ (reference sequence). CDR3 length equals 14 residues.

The gene calls are TRBV7-9 and TRBJ2-7; TCRdb names TRBD1, which stays unverified in the absence of DNA. Germline-derived CDR1 and CDR2 are SEHNR and FQNEAQ (reference sequence). The CDR3 is 16 residues long. The CDR3 reads CASSSTSRDTTYEQYF.